This T cell receptor (beta chain) was sequenced for a study of T cells in Graves' hyperthyroidism and ophthalmopathy (dated by TCRdb to about 2019). With respect to the entire study: Peripheral blood samples were taken at initial diagnosis, before any treatment was given. Prospective prediction of ophthalmopathy was tested in an independent validation cohort of 18 to 20 hyperthyroidism patients and some 17 patients who later progressed to ophthalmopathy. TCR V-J signatures able to tell the groups apart were searched for in a discovery cohort of about a hundred patients, of whom approximately 40 had Graves' ophthalmopathy and around 58 had stable Graves' hyperthyroidism. For training and testing, the 100 or so patients in the discovery cohort were randomly divided in a 7:3 ratio. The paper describes TCR Vbeta CDR3 sequencing of about 140 peripheral blood samples, made up of 43 ophthalmopathy patients, approximately 76 hyperthyroidism patients and roughly 17 progressor patients. Once sampling was done, hyperthyroidism patients were given methimazole at a starting dose of 30 mg daily, whereas ophthalmopathy patients were given high-dose intravenous methylprednisolone. In more than 5 Graves' hyperthyroidism patients, the study also compared T-cell repertoires from thyroid tissue with T-cell repertoires from blood. The investigation overall reported the following: Ophthalmopathy was separated from stable hyperthyroidism by a 13 V-J signature model, with over 85% sensitivity and approximately 81% specificity obtained in cross-validation and 80%/75% obtained in testing. Blood samples also contained most of the expanded thyroid clonotypes (frequency above 0.001), which suggests that blood repertoires may reflect thyroid immune responses. No statistical method was used to set the sample size in advance, and investigators knew the group allocation. In validation, the model predicted progression to ophthalmopathy a median of roughly 6.1 months before onset, with about 71% sensitivity and roughly 77% specificity.

This clonotype was seen at least ten times. Its antigen specificity is not known. Nothing much larger sits one base from this clone, and base qualities are not available. Ophthalmopathy patients had moderately to severely active disease, Clinical Activity Score of at least 3, NOSPECS grade of at least 4, and duration under 3 months. Patients with uncontrolled infections, other autoimmune diseases, pregnancy or lactation were excluded. Diagnoses were based on clinical symptoms, serum thyroxine and TRAb, thyroid ultrasound and orbital computed tomography. Ficoll-Paque density gradient centrifugation was used to isolate PBMCs from 8 to 10 ml of fresh peripheral blood. Total RNA was extracted with Trizol reagent, and quality was checked on an Agilent 2100 Bioanalyzer. Amplification of TCR beta CDR3 regions was carried out from RNA transcripts. The first round of RT-PCR for the TCR CDR3 was performed with the HTBI primer set and the Qiagen OneStep RT-PCR kit. The libraries were constructed in a second round of multiplex PCR and then size-selected and purified. Libraries were sequenced paired-end with 100 bp reads on an Illumina HiSeq2000. From the authors' description of their analysis: SOAPnuke was used to process the raw data, with reads discarded if the reads contained adapters or uncalled bases, had a mean Phred below 15, or lacked an exact constant-primer or identifier match. COPE v1.2.5 was used to merge high-quality paired reads, and clonotypes were defined as unique nucleotide sequences. Clonotypes were aligned to IMGT TRBV, TRBD and TRBJ reference segments using MiTCR v1.1. The analysis included only V-J combinations with a frequency above 0.0001, which together covered 99% to 99.2% of the repertoires. The TCS score was defined as the ratio of F50 (clonal expansion) to E x V (chaos), calculated using BLOSUM62-based TCRdist between CDR3 peptides within each V-J. Welch's t-statistics and random forest reduced some 510 V-J features to roughly 13, which were used in a naive Bayes classifier (R e1071). The public reads were run again by TCRdb, first through fastp at Q25 and then through MiXCR, and only productive beta chains were kept. Identical CDR3 proteins give one entry, which carries the most common genes and DNA. The V and J calls reflect TCRdb's pipeline rather than the authors' work. A total of under 600,000 distinct CDR3 sequences appear in this sample, roughly 16% of them only once. 3% to 4% of the sample rests with the top ten.

Material: blood. The TCR originated in a woman in her thirties or forties with Graves' ophthalmopathy.

The DNA reads as follows: TGTGCCAGCAGGAGGGGGGTCGACACTGAAGCTTTCTTT. Its coded protein is CASRRGVDTEAFF. The chain uses TRBV6-1 and TRBJ1-1; the D gene is possibly TRBD1, with 6 bases matching. V gives up 6 bases and J gives up 3 bases, and the segment between their germline ends measures 11 bases. CDR1 and CDR2, looked up from the germline V gene, are MNHNS and SASEGT. Including cysteine and phenylalanine, the CDR3 has 13 amino acids. The only DNA kept is the CDR3, 39 bases in frame from the first base.